This section outlines one T cell receptor (beta chain) sequence together with its context. With 0 bases removed from V and 4 bases from J, the gap between germline ends came to 14 bases. From germline, CDR1 is GTSNPN and CDR2 SVGIG (reference sequence). The CDR3 spans 15 residues. Profiling relied on immunoSEQ multiplex PCR, and the TCRdb table lists in-frame clones only, not all of them. The sample lists roughly 180,000 clones, more than 75% occurring once. The sample belongs to a study of blood T cell repertoires in COVID-19. As for the study in general: Sites in the United States, Italy and Spain provided acute and convalescent COVID-19 samples.

Those who participated ranged in age from 18 to 89 years and resided in approximately 23 US areas. V gene TRBV30 combines with J gene TRBJ2-3; D possibly corresponds to TRBD2 (6 bases). The specimen was PBMCs or T cells enriched from blood (not recorded which). The TCR was taken from a woman in her twenties or thirties who had recovered from COVID-19. CDR3 region: CAWSVLGRGSDTQYF. The CDR3 nucleotides read TGTGCCTGGAGTGTCCTCGGGAGAGGTTCAGATACGCAGTATTTT. The entire variable domain, with the rest obtained from reference TRBV30 and TRBJ2-3, is as follows: SQTIHQWPATLVQPVGSPLSLECTVEGTSNPNLYWYRQAAGRGLQLLFYSVGIGQISSEVPQNLSASRPQDRQFILSSKKLLLSDSGFYLCAWSVLGRGSDTQYFGPGTRLTVL.